One sample yielded the 13 T cell receptor beta chains listed below, sequenced in a study of blood T cell repertoires in COVID-19. This table comes from immunoSEQ multiplex PCR, and its TCRdb copy is limited to in-frame clones, with some not included. This sample has some 250,000 clones, with 86% found just once. Sample: peripheral blood. These receptors were obtained from a woman aged 25 to 39 who had recovered from COVID-19.

This chain links TRBV3-1 (or the pseudogene TRBV3-2) with TRBJ2-3, with D maybe TRBD2 (5 bases). Trimming took 2 bases from V and 7 from J, leaving 13 bases between them. Germline V lookup: CDR1 LGHDT, CDR2 YNNKEL (reference sequence). The CDR3 extends over 14 amino acids. CDR3 amino acids: CASSQLPGFNTQYF. As DNA, the CDR3 is TGTGCCAGCAGCCAACTACCGGGGTTTAATACGCAGTATTTT.

V and J are TRBV7-9 and TRBJ1-6; D unclear. V was shortened by 1 base and J by 13 bases, with 8 bases between the two germline ends. The CDR3 has 12 amino acids. Germline loops: CDR1 SEHNR, CDR2 FQNEAQ (reference sequence). CDR3 residues: CASSLGAAPLHF. The CDR3 region has the DNA TGTGCCAGCAGCTTAGGTGCCGCGCCCCTCCACTTT.

The chain uses TRBV11-2 and TRBJ2-3, with 11 bases aligning to TRBD2. The CDR3 spans 16 residues. With V trimmed by 5 bases and J by 2 bases, 6 bases remained unmatched. Germline CDR1 SGHAT, CDR2 FQNNGV. CDR3 amino acids: CASSQGTSGLTDTQYF. DNA of the CDR3: TGTGCCAGCAGCCAAGGGACTAGCGGCCTCACAGATACGCAGTATTTT.

The chain employs TRBV15 and TRBJ2-2, with 10 bases aligning to TRBD1. After removal of 5 bases from V and 0 bases from J, the junction contained 18 bases not matched to a gene. The CDR3 length is 21 residues. Germline V gene sequence: CDR1 LNHNV, CDR2 YYDKDF (reference sequence). CDR3 DNA: TGTGCCACCAGCCTCGAGGGCGGGACAGGGGTTTGGAACTCGAACACCGGGGAGCTGTTTTTT. It codes for CATSLEGGTGVWNSNTGELFF.

The chain uses TRBV4-2 and TRBJ2-6; D is unresolved. Germline V gene sequence: CDR1 LGHNA, CDR2 YNFKEQ. V gave up 0 bases and J gave up 2 bases, with 8 bases separating them. This CDR3 comprises 16 residues. The CDR3 is CASSQDQVTGANVLTF. For the CDR3, the DNA is TGTGCCAGCAGCCAAGACCAGGTCACTGGGGCCAACGTCCTGACTTTC.

The chain joins TRBV6-2 or TRBV6-3 to TRBJ2-4, with unresolved D. Germline-derived CDR1 and CDR2 are MNHEY and SVGEGT. The CDR3 is 16 residues long. Trimming cost V 4 bases and J 0 bases, with 13 bases left between them. This chain's CDR3 is CASSFRGELAKNIQYF. Here the CDR3 DNA reads TGTGCCAGCAGTTTTAGAGGAGAACTAGCCAAAAACATTCAGTACTTC.

The table lists this clone with a few counts. The chain joins TRBV4-1 to TRBJ2-2; maybe TRBD1 (6 bases). The CDR3 loop spans 16 amino acids. V lost 4 bases, J lost 5 bases, and 17 bases lay in between. Germline assignment: CDR1 MGHRA and CDR2 YSYEKL. The CDR3 DNA is TGCGCCAGCAGCCCGTACTGGGCAGGACAGACCGGGGAGCTGTTTTTT. Translating it yields CASSPYWAGQTGELFF.

The chain uses TRBV4-2 and TRBJ2-7; D call uncertain. Trimming shortened V by 0 bases and J by 3 bases, and 9 bases separated the two germline ends. The CDR3 covers 14 residues. Germline CDR1 is LGHNA and CDR2 is YNFKEQ. CDR3: CASSQDWPSYEQYF. The CDR3 DNA is TGTGCCAGCAGCCAAGATTGGCCCAGCTACGAGCAGTACTTC.

The chain joins TRBV4-1 to TRBJ2-7; 9 nucleotides agree with TRBD1. V was pared by 2 bases and J by 6 bases, with 8 bases of the junction left unmatched. CDR3 length: 15 amino acids. Germline lookup yields CDR1 MGHRA and CDR2 YSYEKL. The CDR3 is CASSQPGQGGFEQYF. The CDR3 DNA reads as TGCGCCAGCAGCCAACCGGGACAGGGCGGTTTCGAGCAGTACTTC.

The chain couples TRBV6-6 to TRBJ1-3; D might be TRBD1 (5 bases). Germline V lookup: CDR1 MNHNY, CDR2 SVGAGI (reference sequence). The CDR3 loop spans 16 amino acids. The V and J ends lost 2 bases and 3 bases respectively, with 14 bases between them. DNA for the CDR3: TGTGCCAGCAGTTACCTCTCTCCCGGGGGTGGAAACACCATATATTTT. Translated, it gives CASSYLSPGGGNTIYF.

The chain recombines TRBV9 with TRBJ2-1, with 7 positions matching TRBD2. J lost 5 bases, V lost 1 base, and 3 bases had no gene match. Germline CDR1 SGDLS, CDR2 YYNGEE. This CDR3 contains 14 residues. The CDR3 sequence: CASSVLAGDNEQFF. The CDR3 DNA is TGTGCCAGCAGCGTATTAGCGGGTGACAATGAGCAGTTCTTC.

The chain recombines TRBV11-2 with TRBJ2-7, with TRBD1 matching over 7 bases. V gave up 4 bases and J gave up 5 bases; unmatched junction bases: 2. Per germline, CDR1 SGHAT and CDR2 FQNNGV. CDR3 size: 12 residues. CDR3: CASSWTGDEQYF. The CDR3 DNA sequence: TGTGCCAGCAGCTGGACAGGTGACGAGCAGTACTTC.

This chain uses TRBV7-9 with TRBJ2-4; D call uncertain. The CDR3 sequence is 16 residues long. Germline V gives CDR1 SEHNR, CDR2 FQNEAQ (reference sequence). V lost 2 bases and J 8 bases, leaving 19 bases between the germline ends. The CDR3 nucleotides are TGTGCCAGCAGCTTAAGCTCCCCGGGTTACCGGCACATTCAGTACTTC. Translation gives CASSLSSPGYRHIQYF.